This T cell receptor beta chain originates from a study of a mutant IDH1 vaccine in newly diagnosed glioma. Time point described: week 5, during vaccination. One vaccine dose held 300 ug of mutant IDH1 20-mer peptide and came with topical imiquimod. The CDR3 has 15 residues. V shed 5 bases and J shed 1 base, with 11 bases lying between them. Germline V gene data show CDR1 as SGHAT and CDR2 as FQNNGV. Comments on this clone: Its antigen is currently unknown.

Assay used: immunoSEQ multiplex PCR; TCRdb lists only in-frame clones, some missing. The table has roughly 51,000 clones, over 70% seen once. Sequences were derived from PBMCs, sampled from a glioma patient whose treatment included an IDH1 peptide vaccine. The TCR originated in a man under 40 with glioma. The V and J genes are TRBV11-2 and TRBJ1-4; TRBD1 might be the D (6 bases). CDR3 nucleotides: TGTGCCAGCAGCAGACAACAGGGAACTAATGAAAAACTGTTTTTT. It encodes CASSRQQGTNEKLFF. The complete variable domain, with remaining parts taken from reference TRBV11-2 and TRBJ1-4, reads EAGVAQSPRYKIIEKRQSVAFWCNPISGHATLYWYQQILGQGPKLLIQFQNNGVVDDSQLPKDRFSAERLKGVDSTLKIQPAKLEDSAVYLCASSRQQGTNEKLFFGSGTQLSVL.